The subject of this entry is one T cell receptor (beta chain). The data derive from a study of blood T cell repertoires in COVID-19. Participants had their cohort set by participant-reported clinical history. Each recovered donor of Cohort 3 presented with two negative PCRs, clearance, or symptom resolution. The CDR3 sequence is 15 residues long. In germline, CDR1 is LNHNV, CDR2 YYDKDF (reference sequence). The V segment lost 3 bases and the J segment 6 bases; nucleotides outside the gene matches: 7. The data were produced by immunoSEQ multiplex PCR, yet TCRdb's version contains in-frame clones alone and is incomplete. Of around 470,000 clones in the sample, around 91% were seen once.

V and J are TRBV15 and TRBJ2-1; 8 nucleotides line up with TRBD2. The clonotype originates from a man younger than 30 who had recovered from COVID-19. The sequenced sample consisted of PBMCs or T cells enriched from blood (not recorded which). The CDR3 DNA sequence: TGTGCCACCAGCAGGGTAGGCGGGAGGCTCAATGAGCAGTTCTTC. Protein sequence: CATSRVGGRLNEQFF.